These 3 T cell receptor beta chains came from one sample sequenced in a study of OX40 agonist ivuxolimab in advanced cancers. The repertoire was sequenced with immunoSEQ multiplex PCR; TCRdb's copy has only in-frame clones and lacks some. The sample consists of some 83,000 clones, about 86% of them appearing once. This specimen was CD4+ or CD8+ T cells sorted from blood, taken in a trial of the OX40 agonist ivuxolimab. These receptors originate from an adult with an advanced solid tumor such as melanoma, head and neck, liver or kidney cancer.

This clone occurred a few times. The chain carries TRBV7-9 and TRBJ1-6; 7 bases align to TRBD1. V shed 5 bases, J shed 7 bases, and the junction held 5 bases outside the gene matches. CDR1 and CDR2 (germline): SEHNR, FQNEAQ (reference sequence). This CDR3 has 14 residues. This CDR3 is CASSLTGVNSPLHF. For the CDR3, the DNA is TGTGCCAGCAGCCTAACAGGGGTGAATTCACCCCTCCACTTT.

This clone was observed once. The chain uses TRBV5-1 and TRBJ1-6; D is undetermined. Trimming left V 0 bases short and J 7 bases short, with 11 bases between. This CDR3 contains 15 residues. From germline, CDR1 is SGHRS and CDR2 YFSETQ. CDR3 coding DNA: TGCGCCAGCAGCTTGGATCTCAGCCAAAATTCACCCCTCCACTTT. Its protein is CASSLDLSQNSPLHF.

The CDR3: CASSLYTGSGNTIYF. As DNA, the CDR3 is TGTGCCAGCAGCTTATACACGGGCTCTGGAAACACCATATATTTT. The rearrangement uses TRBV7-3 and TRBJ1-3; D gene uncertain. Trimming shortened V by 2 bases and J by 0 bases, and 8 bases separated the two germline ends. The germline V gene encodes CDR1 SGHTA and CDR2 FQGTGA. The CDR3 consists of 15 residues.